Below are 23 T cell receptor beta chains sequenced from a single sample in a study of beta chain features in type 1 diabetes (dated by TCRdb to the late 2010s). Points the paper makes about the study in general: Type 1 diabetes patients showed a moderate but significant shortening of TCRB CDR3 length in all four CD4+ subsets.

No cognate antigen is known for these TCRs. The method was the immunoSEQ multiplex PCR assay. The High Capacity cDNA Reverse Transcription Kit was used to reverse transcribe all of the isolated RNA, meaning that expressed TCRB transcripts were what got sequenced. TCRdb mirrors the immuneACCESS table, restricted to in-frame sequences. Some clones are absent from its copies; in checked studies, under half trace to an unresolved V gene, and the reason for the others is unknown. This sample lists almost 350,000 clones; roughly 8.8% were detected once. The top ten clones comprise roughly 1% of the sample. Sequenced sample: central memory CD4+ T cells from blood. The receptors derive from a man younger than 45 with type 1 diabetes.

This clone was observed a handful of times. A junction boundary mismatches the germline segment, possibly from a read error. The DNA of the CDR3 is TGCGCCAGCAGCCAAGATCTTTGGGACAGGGCCTACGAGCAGTACTTC. It specifies CASSQDLWDRAYEQYF. The chain links TRBV5-5 to TRBJ2-5, with 9 bases aligning to TRBD1. The J call is uncertain, as TRBJ2-7 better fits the DNA end. This CDR3 comprises 16 residues. The germline gives CDR1 SGHKS, CDR2 YYEKEE (reference sequence).

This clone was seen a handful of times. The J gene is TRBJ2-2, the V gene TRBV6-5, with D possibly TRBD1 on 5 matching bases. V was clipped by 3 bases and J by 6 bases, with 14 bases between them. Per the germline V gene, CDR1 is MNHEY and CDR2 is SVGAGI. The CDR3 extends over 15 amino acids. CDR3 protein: CASSYKRGTAGELFF. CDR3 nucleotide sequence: TGTGCCAGCAGTTATAAAAGGGGTACTGCCGGGGAGCTGTTTTTT.

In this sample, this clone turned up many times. This CDR3 is CASSLTGGDSPLHF. In DNA form, the CDR3 reads TGTGCCAGCAGTTTAACTGGTGGAGATTCACCCCTCCACTTT. The J gene is TRBJ1-6, the V gene TRBV28; D unresolved. Germline-derived CDR1 and CDR2 are MDHEN and SYDVKM. The CDR3 consists of 14 residues. V lost 2 bases and J lost 8, with 10 bases in between.

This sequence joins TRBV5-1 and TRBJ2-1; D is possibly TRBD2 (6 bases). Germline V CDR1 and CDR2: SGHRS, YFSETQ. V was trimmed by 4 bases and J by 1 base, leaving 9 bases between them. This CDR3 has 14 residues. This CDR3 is CASSVGGSYNEQFF. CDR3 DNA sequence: TGCGCCAGCAGCGTCGGGGGATCCTACAATGAGCAGTTCTTC. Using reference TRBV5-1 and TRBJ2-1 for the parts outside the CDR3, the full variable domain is KAGVTQTPRYLIKTRGQQVTLSCSPISGHRSVSWYQQTPGQGLQFLFEYFSETQRNKGNFPGRFSGRQFSNSRSEMNVSTLELGDSALYLCASSVGGSYNEQFFGPGTRLTVL.

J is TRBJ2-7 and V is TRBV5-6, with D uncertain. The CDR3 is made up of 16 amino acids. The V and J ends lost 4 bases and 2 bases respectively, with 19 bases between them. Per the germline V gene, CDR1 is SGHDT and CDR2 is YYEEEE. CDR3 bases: TGTGCCAGCAGCACACGAAAGGACGGTGGTACCTACGAGCAGTACTTC. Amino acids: CASSTRKDGGTYEQYF.

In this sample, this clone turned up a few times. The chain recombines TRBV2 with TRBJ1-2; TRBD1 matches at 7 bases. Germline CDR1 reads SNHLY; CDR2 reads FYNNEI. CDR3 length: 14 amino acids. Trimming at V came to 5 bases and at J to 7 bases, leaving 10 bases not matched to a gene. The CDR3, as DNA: TGTGCCAGCAGTTTCGACAGGGCGCGGGCTGGCTACACCTTC. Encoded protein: CASSFDRARAGYTF. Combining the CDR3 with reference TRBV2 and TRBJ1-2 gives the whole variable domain EPEVTQTPSHQVTQMGQEVILRCVPISNHLYFYWYRQILGQKVEFLVSFYNNEISEKSEIFDDQFSVERPDGSNFTLKIRSTKLEDSAMYFCASSFDRARAGYTFGSGTRLTVV.

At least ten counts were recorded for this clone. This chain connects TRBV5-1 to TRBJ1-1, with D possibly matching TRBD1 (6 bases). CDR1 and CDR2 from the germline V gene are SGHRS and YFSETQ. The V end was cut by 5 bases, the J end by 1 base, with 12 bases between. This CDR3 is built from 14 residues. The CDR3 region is CASSSKQGNTEAFF. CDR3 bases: TGCGCCAGCAGTTCCAAACAGGGGAACACTGAAGCTTTCTTT.

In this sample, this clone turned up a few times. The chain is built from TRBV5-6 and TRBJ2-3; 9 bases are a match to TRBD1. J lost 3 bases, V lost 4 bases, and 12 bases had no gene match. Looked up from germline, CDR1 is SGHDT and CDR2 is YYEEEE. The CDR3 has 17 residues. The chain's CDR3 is CASSKFTGGALTDTQYF. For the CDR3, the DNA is TGTGCCAGCAGCAAATTCACAGGGGGCGCGTTAACAGATACGCAGTATTTT. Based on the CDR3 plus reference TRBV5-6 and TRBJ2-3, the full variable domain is DAGVTQSPTHLIKTRGQQVTLRCSPKSGHDTVSWYQQALGQGPQFIFQYYEEEERQRGNFPDRFSGHQFPNYSSELNVNALLLGDSALYLCASSKFTGGALTDTQYFGPGTRLTVL.

As DNA, the CDR3 is TGTGCCAGCAGTTTAACTCAACCGGCTAATCAGCCCCAGCATTTT. Translating gives CASSLTQPANQPQHF. The rearrangement joins TRBV28 to TRBJ1-5; D gene unclear. Germline V gene sequence: CDR1 MDHEN, CDR2 SYDVKM. The V end was cut by 2 bases, the J end by 4 bases, with 12 bases between. The CDR3 loop spans 15 amino acids.

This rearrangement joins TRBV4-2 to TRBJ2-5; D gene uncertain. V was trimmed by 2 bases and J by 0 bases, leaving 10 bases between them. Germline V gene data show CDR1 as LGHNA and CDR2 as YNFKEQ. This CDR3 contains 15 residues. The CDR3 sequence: CASSQSERHQETQYF. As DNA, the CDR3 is TGTGCCAGCAGCCAATCCGAGCGCCACCAAGAGACCCAGTACTTC.

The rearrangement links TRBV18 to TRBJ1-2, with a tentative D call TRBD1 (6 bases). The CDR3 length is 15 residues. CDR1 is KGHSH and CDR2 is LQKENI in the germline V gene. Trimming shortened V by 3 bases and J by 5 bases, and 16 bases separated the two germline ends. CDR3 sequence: CASSPSMGAAYGYTF. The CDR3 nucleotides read TGTGCCAGCTCACCTTCAATGGGGGCGGCTTATGGCTACACCTTC.

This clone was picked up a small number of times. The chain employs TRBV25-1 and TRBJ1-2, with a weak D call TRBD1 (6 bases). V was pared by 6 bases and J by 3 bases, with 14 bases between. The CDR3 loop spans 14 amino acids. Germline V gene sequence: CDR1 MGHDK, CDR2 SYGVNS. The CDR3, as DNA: TGTGCCAGCAGGGAACCAGGGGAGTACTATGGCTACACCTTC. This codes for CASREPGEYYGYTF.

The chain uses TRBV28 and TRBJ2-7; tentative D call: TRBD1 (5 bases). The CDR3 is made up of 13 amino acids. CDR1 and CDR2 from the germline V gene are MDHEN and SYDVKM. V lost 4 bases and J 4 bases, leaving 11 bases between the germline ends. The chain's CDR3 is CASSSTARYEQYF. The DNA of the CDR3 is TGTGCCAGCAGTTCGACAGCGCGTTACGAGCAGTACTTC.

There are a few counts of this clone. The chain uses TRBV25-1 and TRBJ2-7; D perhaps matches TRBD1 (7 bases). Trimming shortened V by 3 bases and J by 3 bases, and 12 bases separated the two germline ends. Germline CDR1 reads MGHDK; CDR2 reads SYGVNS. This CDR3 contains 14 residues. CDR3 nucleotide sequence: TGTGCCAGCAGTGACCGACAGGGACTCTACGAGCAGTACTTC. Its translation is CASSDRQGLYEQYF.

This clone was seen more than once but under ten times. The CDR3 DNA reads as TGTGCCAGCAGTGAAGGACAGGGGGCTTACGAGCAGTACTTC. It specifies CASSEGQGAYEQYF. This chain uses TRBV2 with TRBJ2-7, with 10 nucleotides matching TRBD1. With V trimmed by 1 base and J by 4 bases, 1 base remained unmatched. The CDR3 is 14 residues long. The V gene's germline CDR1 is SNHLY and CDR2 FYNNEI.

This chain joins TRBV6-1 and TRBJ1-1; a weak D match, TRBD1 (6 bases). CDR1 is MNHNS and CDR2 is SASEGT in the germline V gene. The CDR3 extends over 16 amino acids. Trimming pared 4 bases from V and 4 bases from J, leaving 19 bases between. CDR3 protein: CASSARGLLSGTEAFF. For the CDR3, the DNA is TGTGCCAGCAGTGCCAGGGGCCTACTTAGCGGCACTGAAGCTTTCTTT.

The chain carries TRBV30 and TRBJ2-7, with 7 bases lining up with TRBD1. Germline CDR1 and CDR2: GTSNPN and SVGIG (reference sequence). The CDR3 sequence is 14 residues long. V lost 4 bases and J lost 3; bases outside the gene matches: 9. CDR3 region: CAWTGQQTYYEQYF. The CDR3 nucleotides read TGTGCCTGGACGGGACAGCAAACGTACTACGAGCAGTACTTC.

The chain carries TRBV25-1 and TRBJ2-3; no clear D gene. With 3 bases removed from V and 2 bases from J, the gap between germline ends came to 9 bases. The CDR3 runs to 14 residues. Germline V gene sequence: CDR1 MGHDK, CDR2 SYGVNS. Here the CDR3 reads CASSDPTFTDTQYF. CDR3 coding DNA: TGTGCCAGCAGTGACCCGACTTTCACAGATACGCAGTATTTT.

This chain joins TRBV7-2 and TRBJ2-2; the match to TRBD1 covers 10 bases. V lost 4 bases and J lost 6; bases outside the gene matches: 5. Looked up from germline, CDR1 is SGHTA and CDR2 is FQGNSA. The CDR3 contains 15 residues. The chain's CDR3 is CASSSAGTGAGELFF. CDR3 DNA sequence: TGTGCCAGCAGCTCAGCCGGGACAGGGGCCGGGGAGCTGTTTTTT.

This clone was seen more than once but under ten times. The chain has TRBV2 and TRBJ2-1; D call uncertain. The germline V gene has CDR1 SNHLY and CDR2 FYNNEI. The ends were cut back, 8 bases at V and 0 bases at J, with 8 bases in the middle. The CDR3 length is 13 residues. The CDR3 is CASVASSYNEQFF. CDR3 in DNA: TGTGCCAGCGTCGCAAGCTCCTACAATGAGCAGTTCTTC.

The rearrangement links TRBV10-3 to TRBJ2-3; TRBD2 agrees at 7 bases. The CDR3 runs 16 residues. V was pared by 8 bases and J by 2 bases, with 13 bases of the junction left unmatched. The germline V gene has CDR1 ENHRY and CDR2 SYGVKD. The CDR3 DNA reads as TGTGCCATCGGGAGGAGCGGGGAAACCCTCACAGATACGCAGTATTTT. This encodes CAIGRSGETLTDTQYF.

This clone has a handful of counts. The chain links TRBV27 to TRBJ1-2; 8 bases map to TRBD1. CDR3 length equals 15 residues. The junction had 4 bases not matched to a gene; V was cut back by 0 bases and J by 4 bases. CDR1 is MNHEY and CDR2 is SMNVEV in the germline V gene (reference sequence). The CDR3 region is CASSLSAGGSYGYTF. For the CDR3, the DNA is TGTGCCAGCAGTTTATCAGCAGGGGGCAGCTATGGCTACACCTTC.

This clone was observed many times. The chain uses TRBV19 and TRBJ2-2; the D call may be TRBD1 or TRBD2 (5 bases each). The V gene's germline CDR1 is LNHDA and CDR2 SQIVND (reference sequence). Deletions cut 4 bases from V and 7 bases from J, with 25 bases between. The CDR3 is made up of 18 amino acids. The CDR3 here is CASSTSSHTGLWGGELFF. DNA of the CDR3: TGTGCCAGTAGTACCTCCTCGCATACAGGACTGTGGGGCGGGGAGCTGTTTTTT.